Given below is one T cell receptor (beta chain) in context. The method was immunoSEQ multiplex PCR; TCRdb's version includes in-frame clones alone and lacks a portion of them. The table records 2 million to 2.5 million clones, nearly 97% of them present only once. This entry comes from a study of shared clonotypes between healthy human individuals. About the study: Donors, aged 18 to 49, were a couple of women and a few men.

The CDR3 has 16 amino acids. Germline-derived CDR1 and CDR2 are SGDLS and YYNGEE. Trimming removed 3 bases from V and 6 bases from J, with 18 bases in between. The sample taken for sequencing was naive CD4+ T cells sorted from blood. Subset denoted: CD45RA+ positively selected. This TCR came from a man younger than 35 in good health. The chain is built from TRBV9 and TRBJ2-2; D could derive from TRBD1 or TRBD2 (5 bases each). The CDR3 sequence: CASSARGDAFPGELFF. CDR3 nucleotides: TGTGCCAGCAGCGCTAGGGGAGATGCGTTTCCCGGGGAGCTGTTTTTT.